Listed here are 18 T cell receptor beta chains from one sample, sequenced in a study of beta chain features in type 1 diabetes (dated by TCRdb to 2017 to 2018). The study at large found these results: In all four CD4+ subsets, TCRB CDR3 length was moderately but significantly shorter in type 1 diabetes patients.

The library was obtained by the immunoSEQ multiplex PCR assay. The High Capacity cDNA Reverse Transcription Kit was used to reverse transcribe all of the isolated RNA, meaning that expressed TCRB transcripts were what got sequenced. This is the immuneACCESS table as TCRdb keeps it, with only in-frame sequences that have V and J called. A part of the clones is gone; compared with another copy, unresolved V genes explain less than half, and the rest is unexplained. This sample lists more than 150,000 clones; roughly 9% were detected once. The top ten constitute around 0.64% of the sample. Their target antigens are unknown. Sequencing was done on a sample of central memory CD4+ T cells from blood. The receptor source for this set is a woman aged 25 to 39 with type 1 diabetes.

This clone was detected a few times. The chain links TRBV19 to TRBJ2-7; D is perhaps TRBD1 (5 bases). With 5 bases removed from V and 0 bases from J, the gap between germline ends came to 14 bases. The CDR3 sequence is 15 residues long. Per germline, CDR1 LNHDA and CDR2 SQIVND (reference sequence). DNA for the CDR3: TGTGCCAGTAGTTACAGGTTTCAGACCTCCTACGAGCAGTACTTC. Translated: CASSYRFQTSYEQYF.

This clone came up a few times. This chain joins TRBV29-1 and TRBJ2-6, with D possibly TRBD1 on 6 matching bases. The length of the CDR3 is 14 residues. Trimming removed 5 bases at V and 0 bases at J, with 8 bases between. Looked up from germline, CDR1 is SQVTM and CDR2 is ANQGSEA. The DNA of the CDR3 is TGCAGCGTTTACAGGGACTCTGGGGCCAACGTCCTGACTTTC. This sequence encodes CSVYRDSGANVLTF.

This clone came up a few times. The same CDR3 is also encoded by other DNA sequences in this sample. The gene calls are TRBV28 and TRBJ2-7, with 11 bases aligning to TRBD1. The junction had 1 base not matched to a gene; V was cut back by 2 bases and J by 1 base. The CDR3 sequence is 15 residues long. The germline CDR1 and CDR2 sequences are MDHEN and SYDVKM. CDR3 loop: CASSLGTGGSYEQYF. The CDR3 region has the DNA TGTGCCAGCAGTTTAGGGACAGGGGGTTCCTACGAGCAGTACTTC.

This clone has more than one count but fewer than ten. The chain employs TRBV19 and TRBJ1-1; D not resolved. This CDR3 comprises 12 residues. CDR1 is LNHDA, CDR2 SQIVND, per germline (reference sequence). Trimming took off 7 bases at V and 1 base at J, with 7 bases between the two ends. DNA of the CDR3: TGTGCCAGTAACCGGGAGAACACTGAAGCTTTCTTT. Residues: CASNRENTEAFF.

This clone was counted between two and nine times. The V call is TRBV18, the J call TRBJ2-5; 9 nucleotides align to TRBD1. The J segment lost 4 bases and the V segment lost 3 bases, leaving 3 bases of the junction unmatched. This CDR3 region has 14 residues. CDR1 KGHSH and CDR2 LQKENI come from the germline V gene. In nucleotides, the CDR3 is TGTGCCAGCTCACCGTCGACAGGGGGAGAGACCCAGTACTTC. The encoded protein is CASSPSTGGETQYF. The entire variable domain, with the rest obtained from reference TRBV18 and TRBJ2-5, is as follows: NAGVMQNPRHLVRRRGQEARLRCSPMKGHSHVYWYRQLPEEGLKFMVYLQKENIIDESGMPKERFSAEFPKEGPSILRIQQVVRGDSAAYFCASSPSTGGETQYFGPGTRLLVL.

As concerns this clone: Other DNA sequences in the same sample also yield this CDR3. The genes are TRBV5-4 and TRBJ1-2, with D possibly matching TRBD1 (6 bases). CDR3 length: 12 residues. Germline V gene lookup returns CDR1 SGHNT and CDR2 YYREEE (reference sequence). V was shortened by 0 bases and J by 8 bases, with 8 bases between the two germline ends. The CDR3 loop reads CASSLEGGGYTF. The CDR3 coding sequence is TGTGCCAGCAGCTTGGAAGGGGGAGGCTACACCTTC.

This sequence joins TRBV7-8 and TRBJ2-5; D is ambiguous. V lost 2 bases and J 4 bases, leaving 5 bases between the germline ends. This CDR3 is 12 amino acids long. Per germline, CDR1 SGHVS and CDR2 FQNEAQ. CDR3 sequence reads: CASSLSRETQYF. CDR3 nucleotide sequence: TGTGCCAGCAGCTTATCTAGAGAGACCCAGTACTTC.

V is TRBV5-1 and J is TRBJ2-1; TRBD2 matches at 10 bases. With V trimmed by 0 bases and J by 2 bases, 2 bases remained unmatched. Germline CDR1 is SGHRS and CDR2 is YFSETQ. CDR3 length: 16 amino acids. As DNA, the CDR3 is TGCGCCAGCAGCTTGGTACTAGCGGGGACCTACAATGAGCAGTTCTTC. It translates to CASSLVLAGTYNEQFF.

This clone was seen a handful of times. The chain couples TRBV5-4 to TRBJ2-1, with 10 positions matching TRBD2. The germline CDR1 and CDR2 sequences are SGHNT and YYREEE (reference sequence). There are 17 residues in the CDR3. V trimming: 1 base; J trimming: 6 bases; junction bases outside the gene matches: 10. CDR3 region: CASSLRLAGAISNEQFF. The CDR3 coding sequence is TGTGCCAGCAGCTTGAGGCTAGCGGGAGCCATAAGCAATGAGCAGTTCTTC. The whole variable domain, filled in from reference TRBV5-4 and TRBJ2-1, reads ETGVTQSPTHLIKTRGQQVTLRCSSQSGHNTVSWYQQALGQGPQFIFQYYREEENGRGNFPPRFSGLQFPNYSSELNVNALELDDSALYLCASSLRLAGAISNEQFFGPGTRLTVL.

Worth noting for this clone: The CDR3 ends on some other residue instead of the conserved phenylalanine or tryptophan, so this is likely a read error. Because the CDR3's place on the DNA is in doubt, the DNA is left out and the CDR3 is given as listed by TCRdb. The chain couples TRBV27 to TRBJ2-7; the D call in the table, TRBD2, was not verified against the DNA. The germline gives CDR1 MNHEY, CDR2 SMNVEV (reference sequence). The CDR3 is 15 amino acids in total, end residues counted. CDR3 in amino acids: CASSSAGLAGGRQVY.

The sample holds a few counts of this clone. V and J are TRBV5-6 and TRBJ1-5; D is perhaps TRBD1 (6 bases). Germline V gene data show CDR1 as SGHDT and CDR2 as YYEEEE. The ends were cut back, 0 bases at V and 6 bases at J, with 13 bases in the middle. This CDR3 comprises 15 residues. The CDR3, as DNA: TGTGCCAGCAGCTTGGGCAGGGGATCGGTTCAGCCCCAGCATTTT. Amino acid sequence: CASSLGRGSVQPQHF.

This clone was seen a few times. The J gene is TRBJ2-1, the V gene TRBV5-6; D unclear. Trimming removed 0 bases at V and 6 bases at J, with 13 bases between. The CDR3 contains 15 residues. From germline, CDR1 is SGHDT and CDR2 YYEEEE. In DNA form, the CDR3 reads TGTGCCAGCAGCTTGGTAAGCGCCGAGTTCAATGAGCAGTTCTTC. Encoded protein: CASSLVSAEFNEQFF.

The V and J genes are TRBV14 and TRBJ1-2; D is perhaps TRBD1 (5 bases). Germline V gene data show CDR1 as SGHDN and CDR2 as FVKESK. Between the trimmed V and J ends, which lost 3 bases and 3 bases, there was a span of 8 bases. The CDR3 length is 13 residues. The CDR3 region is CASSQGRHYGYTF. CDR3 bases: TGTGCCAGCAGCCAGGGGCGGCACTATGGCTACACCTTC.

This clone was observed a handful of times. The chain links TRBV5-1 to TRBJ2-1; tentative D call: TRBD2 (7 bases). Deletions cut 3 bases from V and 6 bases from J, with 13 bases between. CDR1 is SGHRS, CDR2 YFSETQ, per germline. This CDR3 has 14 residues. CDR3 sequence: CASSSGGLVNEQFF. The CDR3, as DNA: TGCGCCAGCAGCTCGGGGGGCCTGGTCAATGAGCAGTTCTTC.

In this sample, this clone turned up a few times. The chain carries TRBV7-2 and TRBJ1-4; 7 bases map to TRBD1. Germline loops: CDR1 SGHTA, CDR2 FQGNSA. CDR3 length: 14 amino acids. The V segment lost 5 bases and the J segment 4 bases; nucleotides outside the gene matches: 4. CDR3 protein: CASSLTGINEKLFF. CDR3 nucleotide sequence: TGTGCCAGCAGCCTGACAGGGATTAATGAAAAACTGTTTTTT.

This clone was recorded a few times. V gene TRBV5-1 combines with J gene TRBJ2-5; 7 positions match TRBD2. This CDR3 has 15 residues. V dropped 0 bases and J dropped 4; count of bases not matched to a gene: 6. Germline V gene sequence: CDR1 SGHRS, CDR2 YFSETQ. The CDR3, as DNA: TGCGCCAGCAGCTTGGTAACGGGAGGTGCAGAGACCCAGTACTTC. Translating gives CASSLVTGGAETQYF.

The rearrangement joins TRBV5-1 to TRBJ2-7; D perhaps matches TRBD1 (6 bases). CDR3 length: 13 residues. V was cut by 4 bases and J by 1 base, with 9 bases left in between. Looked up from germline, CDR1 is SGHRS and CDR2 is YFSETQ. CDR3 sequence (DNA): TGCGCCAGCAGCCTAGGACAGTCCTACGAGCAGTACTTC. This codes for CASSLGQSYEQYF.

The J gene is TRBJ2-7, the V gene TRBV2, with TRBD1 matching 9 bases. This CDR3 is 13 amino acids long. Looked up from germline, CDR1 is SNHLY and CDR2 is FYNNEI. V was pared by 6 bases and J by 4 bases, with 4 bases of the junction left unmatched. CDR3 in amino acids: CASRPGQGYEQYF. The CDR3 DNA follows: TGTGCCAGCAGGCCGGGACAGGGATACGAGCAGTACTTC.